The rows below give T cell receptor beta chains drawn from one sample of a study of early T cells in non-severe SARS-CoV-2 infection. One entry per CDR3 protein, called by TCRdb with MiXCR from the 5' RACE reads. The sample consists of about 34,000 distinct CDR3 sequences, about 6% of them appearing once. Sequencing was carried out using whole blood. The source of these receptors is an adult who was a healthcare worker with PCR-confirmed SARS-CoV-2 infection or an uninfected control (not recorded which). Each CDR3 is given with its conserved first and last residue. The order of the fields is J gene, V gene, D gene, clone size, CDR3 protein. A D gene is named only where the DNA matches it firmly. Some rows have no size entry. The others give once, few or many, or a class for an expanded clone.

J gene: TRBJ2-2; V gene: TRBV7-9; D gene: TRBD1; clone size: many; CDR3 protein: CASSLKDRTNTGELFF
J gene: TRBJ1-5; V gene: TRBV28; D gene: -; clone size: many; CDR3 protein: CASSLPGSYNQPQHF
J gene: TRBJ1-4; V gene: TRBV5-1; D gene: -; clone size: -; CDR3 protein: CASSHQGINEKLFF
J gene: TRBJ2-3; V gene: TRBV29-1; D gene: -; clone size: many; CDR3 protein: CSVAGTQGDTQYF
J gene: TRBJ1-1; V gene: TRBV7-9; D gene: TRBD1; clone size: many; CDR3 protein: CASSLKRLGGAGGTEAFF
J gene: TRBJ2-6; V gene: TRBV19; D gene: TRBD1; clone size: many; CDR3 protein: CASSWDSPSGANVLTF
J gene: TRBJ2-1; V gene: TRBV4-1; D gene: TRBD1; clone size: -; CDR3 protein: CASSSRDRLYNEQFF
J gene: TRBJ2-7; V gene: TRBV10-3; D gene: -; clone size: many; CDR3 protein: CAISESEPTGPYEQYF
J gene: TRBJ1-5; V gene: TRBV30; D gene: -; clone size: many; CDR3 protein: CAWSNGVGQPQHF
J gene: TRBJ1-4; V gene: TRBV12-3/TRBV12-4; D gene: TRBD1; clone size: few; CDR3 protein: CASSLRPPGQNNEKLFF
J gene: TRBJ1-1; V gene: TRBV21-1; D gene: -; clone size: few; CDR3 protein: CASSRCPYTEAFF
J gene: TRBJ2-2; V gene: TRBV29-1; D gene: -; clone size: -; CDR3 protein: CSVGGRGAGELFF
J gene: TRBJ1-5; V gene: TRBV4-1; D gene: -; clone size: -; CDR3 protein: CASSQGAGVSNQPQHF
J gene: TRBJ2-7; V gene: TRBV20-1; D gene: TRBD2; clone size: few; CDR3 protein: CSAVSGGRSYEQYF
J gene: TRBJ1-5; V gene: TRBV12-3/TRBV12-4; D gene: TRBD1; clone size: many; CDR3 protein: CASSLDDRGGQPQHF
J gene: TRBJ1-2; V gene: TRBV12-3/TRBV12-4; D gene: TRBD1; clone size: many; CDR3 protein: CASRAFRDRANGYTF
J gene: TRBJ2-5; V gene: TRBV7-3; D gene: -; clone size: many; CDR3 protein: CASSLTYQETQYF
J gene: TRBJ2-1; V gene: TRBV7-2; D gene: TRBD1; clone size: few; CDR3 protein: CASSFRQGEQFF
J gene: TRBJ2-1; V gene: TRBV7-7; D gene: TRBD2; clone size: many; CDR3 protein: CASSFGVGTSGNEQFF
J gene: TRBJ2-1; V gene: TRBV4-3; D gene: TRBD2; clone size: many; CDR3 protein: CASSQGLAGGYANEQFF
J gene: TRBJ1-5; V gene: TRBV7-2; D gene: -; clone size: many; CDR3 protein: CASSFDSNQPQHF
J gene: TRBJ2-3; V gene: TRBV5-4; D gene: -; clone size: many; CDR3 protein: CASSEARGASTDTQYF
J gene: TRBJ2-2; V gene: TRBV5-1; D gene: -; clone size: few; CDR3 protein: CASSLAGNTGELFF
J gene: TRBJ2-5; V gene: TRBV16; D gene: -; clone size: many; CDR3 protein: CASSQSSVLETQYF
J gene: TRBJ2-1; V gene: TRBV20-1; D gene: TRBD1; clone size: few; CDR3 protein: CSASDRGKVSYNEQFF
J gene: TRBJ1-4; V gene: TRBV9; D gene: -; clone size: -; CDR3 protein: CASSVGEGGANEKLFF
J gene: TRBJ1-5; V gene: TRBV7-9; D gene: -; clone size: many; CDR3 protein: CASSPQQGNQPQHF
J gene: TRBJ2-1; V gene: TRBV20-1; D gene: TRBD2; clone size: many; CDR3 protein: CSGISGGNYNEQFF
J gene: TRBJ2-3; V gene: TRBV7-9; D gene: -; clone size: many; CDR3 protein: CASSLTGGADTQYF
J gene: TRBJ1-5; V gene: TRBV12-3/TRBV12-4; D gene: TRBD1; clone size: many; CDR3 protein: CASSPAGQGAHQPQHF
J gene: TRBJ2-3; V gene: TRBV7-9; D gene: TRBD2; clone size: many; CDR3 protein: CASSPGGATYSTDTQYF
J gene: TRBJ2-5; V gene: TRBV11-2; D gene: TRBD2; clone size: -; CDR3 protein: CASSGFGGGAETQYF
J gene: TRBJ2-3; V gene: TRBV7-2; D gene: -; clone size: few; CDR3 protein: CASSDGGRGTDTQYF
J gene: TRBJ2-1; V gene: TRBV6-1; D gene: -; clone size: many; CDR3 protein: CASSDGGRAYNEQFF
J gene: TRBJ2-7; V gene: TRBV20-1; D gene: TRBD1; clone size: medium-sized; CDR3 protein: CSARDLTQGTEQYF
J gene: TRBJ1-1; V gene: TRBV5-5; D gene: -; clone size: many; CDR3 protein: CASSLVLVNTEAFF
J gene: TRBJ1-5; V gene: TRBV19; D gene: -; clone size: many; CDR3 protein: CASSMLSVNNQPQHF
J gene: TRBJ1-2; V gene: TRBV3-1; D gene: -; clone size: many; CDR3 protein: CASSQDGRDRDSVYGYTF
J gene: TRBJ2-2; V gene: TRBV5-1; D gene: -; clone size: few; CDR3 protein: CASSFSLRGTGELFF
J gene: TRBJ1-2; V gene: TRBV29-1; D gene: -; clone size: many; CDR3 protein: CSVDTGTRDYGYTF
J gene: TRBJ2-6; V gene: TRBV12-3/TRBV12-4; D gene: -; clone size: many; CDR3 protein: CASSRRQAGANVLTF
J gene: TRBJ2-7; V gene: TRBV4-3; D gene: -; clone size: few; CDR3 protein: CASLPRREQYF
J gene: TRBJ2-6; V gene: TRBV5-6; D gene: -; clone size: medium-sized; CDR3 protein: CASSLVLSGANVLTF
J gene: TRBJ2-7; V gene: TRBV4-3; D gene: -; clone size: many; CDR3 protein: CASSQALGGSYEQYF
J gene: TRBJ1-2; V gene: TRBV24-1; D gene: TRBD1; clone size: many; CDR3 protein: CATSDEPQPGQGFVYTF
J gene: TRBJ2-2; V gene: TRBV29-1; D gene: -; clone size: few; CDR3 protein: CSVAGTGNTGELFF
J gene: TRBJ1-1; V gene: TRBV7-6; D gene: TRBD1; clone size: many; CDR3 protein: CASSLDLRDRINTEAFF
J gene: TRBJ2-4; V gene: TRBV20-1; D gene: -; clone size: many; CDR3 protein: CSATGPLNIQYF
J gene: TRBJ1-2; V gene: TRBV20-1; D gene: TRBD1; clone size: many; CDR3 protein: CSAQDRAAYGYTF
J gene: TRBJ2-3; V gene: TRBV5-6; D gene: -; clone size: many; CDR3 protein: CASSYRTGRATGTDTQYF
J gene: TRBJ2-2; V gene: TRBV28; D gene: -; clone size: many; CDR3 protein: CASSLVGSSNTGELFF
J gene: TRBJ2-1; V gene: TRBV3-1; D gene: TRBD2; clone size: many; CDR3 protein: CASSQAASGGNNEQFF
J gene: TRBJ2-5; V gene: TRBV7-6; D gene: -; clone size: -; CDR3 protein: CASSLEGSPETQYF
J gene: TRBJ2-7; V gene: TRBV7-2; D gene: TRBD2; clone size: medium-sized; CDR3 protein: CASSLGTSGTYEQYF
J gene: TRBJ1-1; V gene: TRBV7-9; D gene: TRBD1; clone size: few; CDR3 protein: CASSFPDRGQVEAFF
J gene: TRBJ1-2; V gene: TRBV3-1; D gene: -; clone size: -; CDR3 protein: CASSQALNYGYTF
J gene: TRBJ1-6; V gene: TRBV4-3; D gene: -; clone size: many; CDR3 protein: CASSQGLGNSPLHF
J gene: TRBJ2-3; V gene: TRBV21-1; D gene: -; clone size: -; CDR3 protein: CASRTNRNTSTDTQYF
J gene: TRBJ1-6; V gene: TRBV28; D gene: TRBD1; clone size: many; CDR3 protein: CASSLQGGNNSPLHF
J gene: TRBJ2-3; V gene: TRBV7-6; D gene: -; clone size: few; CDR3 protein: CASSLGRNTQYF